These 14 T cell receptor beta chains share one sample of origin, sequenced in a study of blood T cell repertoires in COVID-19. The repertoire was sequenced with immunoSEQ multiplex PCR; TCRdb's copy has only in-frame clones and lacks some. The sample lists 60,000 or so clones; around 87% were seen once. Sequencing was done on a sample of peripheral blood. These receptors were obtained from a man between 60 and 75 years old with active or convalescent COVID-19.

This rearrangement joins TRBV3-1 (or the pseudogene TRBV3-2) to TRBJ2-7; TRBD2 agrees at 8 bases. J lost 4 bases, V lost 0 bases, and 8 bases had no gene match. CDR3 length: 16 residues. Germline V gene sequence: CDR1 LGHDT, CDR2 YNNKEL (reference sequence). The CDR3 nucleotides read TGTGCCAGCAGCCAAGATCGCGCGGGAGGATCATACGAGCAGTACTTC. Translating gives CASSQDRAGGSYEQYF.

V and J are TRBV5-1 and TRBJ1-4; D is perhaps TRBD1 (5 bases). The CDR3 extends over 15 amino acids. Trimming removed 0 bases at V and 0 bases at J, with 6 bases between. Germline CDR1 and CDR2: SGHRS and YFSETQ. In nucleotides, the CDR3 is TGCGCCAGCAGCTTGGGACAGACAACTAATGAAAAACTGTTTTTT. Amino acids: CASSLGQTTNEKLFF.

This clone showed up just once. V gene TRBV7-2 combines with J gene TRBJ1-6; unclear D gene. Germline V gene lookup returns CDR1 SGHTA and CDR2 FQGNSA. This CDR3 region has 14 residues. V lost 0 bases, J lost 12 bases, and 12 bases lay in between. CDR3 amino acids: CASSLAPPLGPLHF. CDR3 in DNA: TGTGCCAGCAGCTTAGCTCCGCCCCTAGGACCCCTCCACTTT. Complete variable domain (other parts from reference TRBV7-2 and TRBJ1-6): GAGVSQSPSNKVTEKGKDVELRCDPISGHTALYWYRQSLGQGLEFLIYFQGNSAPDKSGLPSDRFSAERTGGSVSTLTIQRTQQEDSAVYLCASSLAPPLGPLHFGNGTRLTVT.

This clone was seen just once. The CDR3 bases are TGTGCCAGCAGCCCCCTGGACAGGGGTTTCGACACCATATATTTT. Protein product: CASSPLDRGFDTIYF. The chain couples TRBV16 to TRBJ1-3; 9 bases match TRBD1. The CDR3 loop spans 15 amino acids. J gave up 8 bases and V 4 bases, and 9 bases lay outside the gene matches. The V gene's germline CDR1 is KGHSY and CDR2 FQNENV.

The gene calls are TRBV7-6 and TRBJ1-5; D gene uncertain. The V gene lost 1 base and the J gene lost 3 bases, with 4 bases spanning the gap. CDR1 and CDR2 from the germline V gene are SGHVS and FNYEAQ. The CDR3 has 13 amino acids. The CDR3 sequence: CASSLVNNQPQHF. CDR3 nucleotide sequence: TGTGCCAGCAGCTTAGTTAACAATCAGCCCCAGCATTTT.

The J gene is TRBJ2-2, the V gene TRBV29-1; tentative D call: TRBD1 (6 bases). This CDR3 region has 14 residues. Germline V gene lookup returns CDR1 SQVTM and CDR2 ANQGSEA. V was cut by 3 bases and J by 2 bases, with 10 bases left in between. The CDR3 DNA reads TGCAGCGTTGATATCAGGGGAAACACCGGGGAGCTGTTTTTT. This gives the protein CSVDIRGNTGELFF.

The V and J genes are TRBV6-5 and TRBJ2-1; possible D gene TRBD1, 6 bases. Germline assignment: CDR1 MNHEY and CDR2 SVGAGI. Between the trimmed V and J ends, which lost 6 bases and 2 bases, there was a span of 11 bases. CDR3 length: 14 amino acids. As DNA, the CDR3 is TGTGCCAGCAGCCGCAGGGGAGCCTACAATGAGCAGTTCTTC. This translates into CASSRRGAYNEQFF.

V usage is TRBV10-2 and J usage is TRBJ2-5, with D possibly TRBD2 on 5 matching bases. This CDR3 region has 13 residues. Trimming took 7 bases from V and 5 from J, leaving 14 bases between them. CDR1 is WSHSY, CDR2 SAAADI, per germline. In DNA, the CDR3 is TGCGCCAGCAACGACGGACTTCGCGAGACCCAGTACTTC. As protein: CASNDGLRETQYF.

The rearrangement uses TRBV18 and TRBJ2-5, with D possibly matching TRBD1 (5 bases). V gave up 0 bases and J gave up 2 bases, with 16 bases separating them. This CDR3 is built from 17 residues. The germline gives CDR1 KGHSH, CDR2 LQKENI. CDR3 sequence reads: CASSPPGQDISQETQYF. CDR3 nucleotide sequence: TGTGCCAGCTCACCACCGGGGCAGGATATATCACAAGAGACCCAGTACTTC. Full variable domain (missing parts from reference TRBV18 and TRBJ2-5): NAGVMQNPRHLVRRRGQEARLRCSPMKGHSHVYWYRQLPEEGLKFMVYLQKENIIDESGMPKERFSAEFPKEGPSILRIQQVVRGDSAAYFCASSPPGQDISQETQYFGPGTRLLVL.

The chain recombines TRBV6-5 with TRBJ1-5; 7 bases line up with TRBD1. The V and J ends lost 6 bases and 6 bases, in that order; junction bases with no gene match: 5. Germline loops: CDR1 MNHEY, CDR2 SVGAGI. CDR3 length: 13 residues. The CDR3 region has the DNA TGTGCCAGCAGGGGGGACAGAATTCAGCCCCAGCATTTT. Protein: CASRGDRIQPQHF.

The chain has TRBV27 and TRBJ2-7; 8 bases match TRBD1. CDR3 length: 15 amino acids. Germline loops: CDR1 MNHEY, CDR2 SMNVEV (reference sequence). The ends lost 5 bases at V and 4 bases at J; junction bases unmatched: 10. Here the CDR3 DNA reads TGTGCCAGCAGTCCACTTGACAGGGGCGGGTACGAGCAGTACTTC. Protein product: CASSPLDRGGYEQYF.

The V call is TRBV12-3 or TRBV12-4, the J call TRBJ1-2, with 7 bases aligning to TRBD1. The CDR3 runs to 13 residues. The junction had 9 bases not matched to a gene; V was cut back by 6 bases and J by 8 bases. CDR3 bases: TGTGCCAGCAGGGAGGGGACAGCCGGGGGCTACACCTTC. This encodes CASREGTAGGYTF.

The chain has TRBV5-1 and TRBJ2-3; 11 bases fit TRBD2. The germline gives CDR1 SGHRS, CDR2 YFSETQ. The CDR3 extends over 16 amino acids. V lost 0 bases, J lost 5 bases, and 5 bases stayed unmatched. CDR3 sequence reads: CASSLGSGGAKDTQYF. In DNA, the CDR3 is TGCGCCAGCAGCTTGGGTAGCGGGGGGGCCAAAGATACGCAGTATTTT.

The CDR3 coding sequence is TGTGCCAGCAGCCCCCATTCCAATTCACCCCTCCACTTT. It specifies CASSPHSNSPLHF. The rearrangement joins TRBV7-9 to TRBJ1-6, with D hard to call. This CDR3 has 13 residues. Germline loops: CDR1 SEHNR, CDR2 FQNEAQ (reference sequence). The ends were cut back, 5 bases at V and 7 bases at J, with 9 bases in the middle.